The rows below give T cell receptor beta chains drawn from one sample of a study of T cells expressing NK-cell markers. TCRdb derives one entry per CDR3 protein from the 5' RACE reads, leaving out DNA. Its table lists roughly 380,000 distinct CDR3 sequences. Sample: blood T cells: a sorted CD56 or NKG2C T cell subset, CD4+ or CD8+ T cells, or bulk PBMC T cells (not recorded which). These receptors were obtained from a man aged 18 to 69 in good health. The CDR3 runs from the conserved cysteine through the conserved F or W. Fields, in order: V gene, J gene, CDR3 protein.

TRBV5-1,TRBJ2-1,CASSLSGENYNEQFF
TRBV5-5,TRBJ2-5,CASSLADSQYF
TRBV19,TRBJ1-4,CASSISSSPATNEKLFF
TRBV12-3/TRBV12-4,TRBJ2-5,CASSPSRRRRETQYF
TRBV6-5,TRBJ1-6,CASSYSTLDRGRSPLHF
TRBV7-8,TRBJ1-1,CASSRMNTEAFF
TRBV2,TRBJ2-7,CASSYLQGTGEQYF
TRBV7-6,TRBJ2-3,CATEIGGGGATDTQYF
TRBV19,TRBJ2-2,CASNPFRGRELFF
TRBV21-1,TRBJ2-7,CASSTWTGNSYEQYF
TRBV11-2,TRBJ1-5,CASSRDRGQPQHF
TRBV27,TRBJ2-1,CASSKPGTGLNEQFF
TRBV20-1,TRBJ2-5,CSARDALQGQETQYF
TRBV12-3/TRBV12-4,TRBJ2-1,CASRKYTSPENEQFF
TRBV12-5,TRBJ2-3,CASGLGQPRDTQYF
TRBV5-1,TRBJ1-2,CASSPTMVRDSPGYTF
TRBV7-2,TRBJ1-5,CASSLGRNNQPQHF
TRBV18,TRBJ2-5,CASSPRAETQYF
TRBV6-5,TRBJ2-1,CASSYSGRPGPYYNEQFF
TRBV6-1,TRBJ2-2,CASSEQAGGMSGELFF
TRBV9,TRBJ1-1,CASSAEVIMNTEAFF
TRBV6-1,TRBJ1-5,CASRTGLNSNQPQHF
TRBV7-9,TRBJ1-1,CASSPGNRGPNTEAFF
TRBV12-3/TRBV12-4,TRBJ2-7,CASTQGSGSYEQYF
TRBV12-3/TRBV12-4,TRBJ2-7,CASSSARGHFSYEQYF
TRBV18,TRBJ2-5,CASSPPGQPETQYF
TRBV6-5,TRBJ1-4,CASSSGRYTTNEKLFF
TRBV5-6,TRBJ1-1,CASSLRDRAFSLTEAFF
TRBV21-1,TRBJ2-5,CASSPPRGRPQETQYF
TRBV19,TRBJ2-1,CASSIRTGSYNEQFF
TRBV20-1,TRBJ2-3,CSASYSGITDTQYF
TRBV15,TRBJ2-1,CATSSAGTSGGASISYNEQFF
TRBV2,TRBJ2-7,CASSEGQGLGEQYF
TRBV18,TRBJ2-5,CASSQGLWETQYF
TRBV5-1,TRBJ2-3,CASSRTSGGQGQTSTDTQYF
TRBV5-5,TRBJ1-1,CASSWRLGQRNTEAFF
TRBV18,TRBJ2-1,CASSLTSGGYPVGNEQFF
TRBV6-1,TRBJ2-1,CASTPDRAGYNEQFF